The entry below describes one T cell receptor (beta chain). The CDR3 has 16 amino acids. The V gene's germline CDR1 is SGHRS and CDR2 YFSETQ. V was pared by 4 bases and J by 0 bases, with 11 bases between. Source study methods: By means of reference gene primer amplification, nucleated cell counts were estimated. The assay was immunoSEQ multiplex PCR, and TCRdb's table has in-frame clones only and misses some. That table is the source of V, J and clone size, and D and trimming were worked out from the DNA. The sample includes about 150,000 clones, roughly 87% of them seen just once. The sample belongs to a study of blood T cell repertoires in COVID-19. Study-level background: T cells, B-cell-depleted T cells, or PBMCs supplied cDNA or gDNA.

The sample consisted of peripheral blood. The sequence came from a woman in her sixties with active or convalescent COVID-19. The chain joins TRBV5-1 to TRBJ2-6; a possible D gene is TRBD2 (6 bases). The CDR3 loop reads CASSGTGVSGANVLTF. The CDR3, as DNA: TGCGCCAGCAGCGGAACGGGAGTCTCTGGGGCCAACGTCCTGACTTTC.